This TCR beta chain was retrieved from a study of STAT5B mutations in CD4+ large granular lymphocyte leukemia. Overall study context: Among healthy controls, a particular HLA allele went with more CDR3 'QG' motifs.

Germline V lookup: CDR1 SGDLS, CDR2 YYNGEE. Germline trimming cut 2 bases from V and 2 bases from J; bases unmatched to any gene: 0. The CDR3 has 16 residues. About this clone itself: Its matching antigen is unknown.

Healthy controls were blood donor buffy coats. Study-wide findings and caveats: TRBV06-family usage was enriched in top patient clones (8/27) versus controls (2/35). Less than 30% of private leukemic clonotypes occurred rarely in other patients' non-leukemic repertoires.

Method: immunoSEQ multiplex PCR; TCRdb's copy keeps in-frame clones and lacks some. The data show nearly 30,000 clones, around four fifths seen once. V is TRBV9 and J is TRBJ2-5; 16 bases fit TRBD2. The receptor's source is a human donor in good health. The specimen was CD4+ T cells from blood buffy coats. The CDR3 bases are TGTGCCAGCAGCGTGGGACTAGCGGGGGGGCAAGAGACCCAGTACTTC. Its translation is CASSVGLAGGQETQYF.